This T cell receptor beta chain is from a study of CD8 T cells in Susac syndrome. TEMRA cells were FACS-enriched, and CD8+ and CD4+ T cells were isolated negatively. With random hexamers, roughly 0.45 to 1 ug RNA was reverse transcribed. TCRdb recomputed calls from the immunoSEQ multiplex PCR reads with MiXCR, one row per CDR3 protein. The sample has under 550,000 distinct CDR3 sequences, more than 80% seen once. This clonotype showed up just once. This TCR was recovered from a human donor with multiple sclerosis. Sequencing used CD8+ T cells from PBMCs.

CDR3 DNA: TGTGCCAGCAGTTATATTGGAGGTGGCTACACCTTC. This sequence encodes CASSYIGGGYTF. The gene calls are TRBV6-5 and TRBJ1-2; D not resolved. The germline V and J ends were trimmed by 3 bases and 7 bases, with 9 bases remaining between them. Germline V CDR1 and CDR2: MNHEY, SVGAGI. The CDR3 contains 12 residues.